These 15 T cell receptor beta chains were sequenced from one sample in a study of blood T cells in healthy people across ages. With a J-beta primer mix and a sample-barcoded 5' primer, a second PCR ran roughly 6 to 11 cycles. TCRdb itself ran the 5' RACE reads through MiXCR, one entry per CDR3 protein. The sample holds hundreds of thousands of distinct CDR3 sequences, around 25% seen once. These sequences were also reported in another study, on T cells of mothers and their children.

The sequencing sample was made of blood. The source of these receptors is a boy younger than 18 in good health.

The V gene is TRBV12-3 or TRBV12-4, the J gene TRBJ1-1; D is unclear. The CDR3 covers 12 residues. Trimming removed 1 base at V and 5 bases at J, with 5 bases between. The CDR3 nucleotides are TGTGCCAGCAGTTTAGTGCGTACTGAAGCTTTCTTT. Protein sequence: CASSLVRTEAFF.

This clonotype has only a few counts. This chain connects TRBV7-9 to TRBJ1-1; D gene ambiguous. The CDR3 loop spans 16 amino acids. Germline CDR1 reads SEHNR; CDR2 reads FQNEAQ (reference sequence). The V and J ends lost 3 bases and 6 bases respectively, with 20 bases between them. The CDR3 bases are TGTGCCAGCAGCTTCCCCCTCGGTGGCCTCGGGGCTGAAGCTTTCTTT. As protein: CASSFPLGGLGAEAFF.

The V gene is TRBV5-1, the J gene TRBJ1-6; D uncertain. Trimming removed 0 bases at V and 6 bases at J, with 10 bases between. The CDR3 is made up of 15 amino acids. Germline V gene lookup returns CDR1 SGHRS and CDR2 YFSETQ. The CDR3 region is CASSLVAEFNSPLHF. DNA for the CDR3: TGCGCCAGCAGCTTGGTTGCGGAGTTTAATTCACCCCTCCACTTT.

The chain carries TRBV3-1 and TRBJ1-3; the D gene is possibly TRBD1 (5 bases). Germline V CDR1 and CDR2: LGHDT, YNNKEL (reference sequence). Trimming took 5 bases from V and 6 from J, leaving 14 bases between them. This CDR3 region has 14 residues. CDR3 sequence: CASSIGTLENTIYF. The CDR3 coding sequence is TGTGCCAGCAGCATCGGGACCCTCGAAAACACCATATATTTT.

The rearrangement uses TRBV6-1 and TRBJ2-3; 12 positions agree with TRBD2. Germline V lookup: CDR1 MNHNS, CDR2 SASEGT. The CDR3 runs 17 residues. The trim removed 4 bases at V and 4 bases at J, leaving 9 bases unmatched. This CDR3 is CASSVLRLAGDADTQYF. The DNA for the CDR3 is TGTGCCAGCAGTGTCCTCAGACTAGCGGGAGATGCAGATACGCAGTATTTT.

This clonotype was observed a few times. The rearrangement joins TRBV10-3 to TRBJ2-1, with 8 bases lining up with TRBD1. J lost 8 bases, V lost 7 bases, and 7 bases had no gene match. Germline V gene lookup returns CDR1 ENHRY and CDR2 SYGVKD. The CDR3 loop spans 13 amino acids. The CDR3 here is CAITTGGMDEQFF. DNA for the CDR3: TGTGCCATCACTACAGGGGGTATGGATGAGCAGTTCTTC.

The chain carries TRBV5-1 and TRBJ1-1; D uncertain. The V end lost 0 bases, the J end lost 0 bases, and 12 bases lay between the germline ends. From germline, CDR1 is SGHRS and CDR2 YFSETQ. This CDR3 is 16 amino acids long. This chain's CDR3 is CASSLDPNSMNTEAFF. DNA of the CDR3: TGCGCCAGCAGCTTGGATCCAAACAGCATGAACACTGAAGCTTTCTTT.

This clonotype was counted only a few times. The J gene is TRBJ2-1, the V gene TRBV19; 10 nucleotides agree with TRBD1. V shed 7 bases, J shed 5 bases, and the junction held 5 bases outside the gene matches. Germline assignment: CDR1 LNHDA and CDR2 SQIVND (reference sequence). The CDR3 runs to 14 residues. CDR3 amino acids: CASTPDRGNNEQFF. As DNA, the CDR3 is TGTGCCAGTACCCCGGACAGGGGGAACAATGAGCAGTTCTTC.

This clonotype was seen a few times. The chain carries TRBV7-9 and TRBJ2-5; D gene uncertain. Per germline, CDR1 SEHNR and CDR2 FQNEAQ (reference sequence). Deletions cut 1 base from V and 1 base from J, with 13 bases between. The CDR3 extends over 16 amino acids. The CDR3 DNA follows: TGTGCCAGCAGCTTAGTCCTTCGGCGTGTCCAAGAGACCCAGTACTTC. This gives the protein CASSLVLRRVQETQYF.

The CDR3 DNA reads as TGCGCCAGCAGCCAAGAGGGGCACAGGAGCGAAAAACTGTTTTTT. It is translated as CASSQEGHRSEKLFF. The V call is TRBV4-3, the J call TRBJ1-4; possible D gene TRBD1, 5 bases. The germline V gene encodes CDR1 LGHNA and CDR2 YSLEER. V gave up 0 bases and J gave up 8 bases, with 13 bases separating them. The CDR3 totals 15 residues.

This clonotype was counted at least ten times. The chain employs TRBV29-1 and TRBJ2-5; possibly TRBD2 for D (6 bases). V shed 3 bases and J shed 0 bases, with 11 bases lying between them. The CDR3 has 14 amino acids. Germline V gene sequence: CDR1 SQVTM, CDR2 ANQGSEA. As DNA, the CDR3 is TGCAGCGTTGATGCGGGAACAGACCAAGAGACCCAGTACTTC. Residues: CSVDAGTDQETQYF.

The chain uses TRBV2 and TRBJ2-3; D possibly corresponds to TRBD2 (6 bases). This CDR3 is built from 15 residues. CDR1 and CDR2 from the germline V gene are SNHLY and FYNNEI. Trimming stripped 0 bases from V and 5 bases from J, with 12 bases between. The CDR3 protein is CASSEAAGAGDTQYF. The CDR3 DNA reads TGTGCCAGCAGTGAAGCGGCAGGAGCGGGAGATACGCAGTATTTT.

This clonotype has a handful of counts. This chain links TRBV9 with TRBJ2-7; 8 bases agree with TRBD1. V lost 4 bases, J lost 7 bases, and 13 bases stayed unmatched. From germline, CDR1 is SGDLS and CDR2 YYNGEE. The CDR3 runs 15 residues. The CDR3 nucleotides are TGTGCCAGCAGCACTCGACAGGGGCCCTCCGAGGAGCAGTACTTC. Amino acids: CASSTRQGPSEEQYF.

The V and J genes are TRBV29-1 and TRBJ2-5, with a weak D call TRBD1 (6 bases). CDR3 size: 17 residues. The V gene lost 3 bases and the J gene lost 3 bases, with 23 bases spanning the gap. Per germline, CDR1 SQVTM and CDR2 ANQGSEA. This chain's CDR3 is CSVESLTGFWIKETQYF. In nucleotides, the CDR3 is TGCAGCGTTGAGTCGTTAACAGGGTTTTGGATTAAAGAGACCCAGTACTTC.

The V gene is TRBV4-3, the J gene TRBJ2-3; D is unclear. V lost 0 bases to trimming and J lost 5 bases, with 12 bases between them. In germline, CDR1 is LGHNA, CDR2 YSLEER. The CDR3 consists of 15 residues. The CDR3 coding sequence is TGCGCCAGCAGCCAAGATAGAGTGGTTGGAGATACGCAGTATTTT. It specifies CASSQDRVVGDTQYF.